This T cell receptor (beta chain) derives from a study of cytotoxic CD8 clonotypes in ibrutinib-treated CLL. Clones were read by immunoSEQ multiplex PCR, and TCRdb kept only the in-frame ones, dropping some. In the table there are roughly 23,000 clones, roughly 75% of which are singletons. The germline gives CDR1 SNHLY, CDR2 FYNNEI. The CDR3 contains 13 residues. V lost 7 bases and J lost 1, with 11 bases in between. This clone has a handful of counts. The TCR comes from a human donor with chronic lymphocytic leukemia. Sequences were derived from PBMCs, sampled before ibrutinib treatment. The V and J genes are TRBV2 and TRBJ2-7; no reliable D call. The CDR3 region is CASTPARSYEQYF. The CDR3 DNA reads TGTGCCAGCACGCCGGCAAGGTCCTACGAGCAGTACTTC.